This is a list of T cell receptor beta chains from one sample in a study of blood T cell repertoires in COVID-19. Data came from immunoSEQ multiplex PCR; TCRdb stores just in-frame clones and leaves some out. The sample yields around 57,000 clones, roughly 84% seen once. Sequences were obtained from peripheral blood. The receptors come from a woman aged 70-85 years with acute or convalescent COVID-19. Both conserved end residues are part of each CDR3. The D gene is left open where the match is weak. The size field is filled for only some rows; it gives once, few, many or a size class.

>TRBJ1-5|NA|TRBV5-1|15|NA
TGCGCCAGCAGCTTAGTGGGGGCGAGCAATCAGCCCCAGCATTTT
CASSLVGASNQPQHF
>TRBJ2-1|NA|TRBV2|14|NA
TGTGCCAGCAGTGATGAGGCATCCTACAATGAGCAGTTCTTC
CASSDEASYNEQFF
>TRBJ1-2|NA|TRBV9|14|NA
TGTGCCAGCAGCGTAGGGACAGCTAACTATGGCTACACCTTC
CASSVGTANYGYTF
>TRBJ1-5|NA|TRBV6-2/TRBV6-3|13|NA
TGTGCCAGCAGTTACGCGGGGAAAGAGCCCCAGCATTTT
CASSYAGKEPQHF
>TRBJ2-5|NA|TRBV28|15|NA
TGTGCCAGCAGTCCTTATCGGAACAGTCAAGAGACCCAGTACTTC
CASSPYRNSQETQYF
>TRBJ1-2|NA|TRBV5-4|13|NA
TGTGCCAGCAGCTTGGGTCAGATTTATGGCTACACCTTC
CASSLGQIYGYTF
>TRBJ2-5|NA|TRBV5-1|15|TRBD2
TGCGCCAGCAGCTTGAGCGGGGGGACCCAAGAGACCCAGTACTTC
CASSLSGGTQETQYF
>TRBJ1-6|NA|TRBV9|16|TRBD1
TGTGCCAGCAGCGTAGGTAGAAACAGGGGGAATTCACCCCTCCACTTT
CASSVGRNRGNSPLHF
>TRBJ1-5|NA|TRBV7-2|15|NA
TGTGCCAGCAGCCTAAACAGGGACCTAAATCAGCCCCAGCATTTT
CASSLNRDLNQPQHF
>TRBJ2-5|once|TRBV3-1/TRBV3-2|16|TRBD2
TGTGCCAGCAGAGGCCCAGCGGGGGCGCGAGGGGAGACCCAGTACTTC
CASRGPAGARGETQYF
>TRBJ1-1|few|TRBV6-6|14|NA
TGTGCCAGCAGTTCGCCGGGGGGGTTCTCTGAAGCTTTCTTT
CASSSPGGFSEAFF
>TRBJ2-5|NA|TRBV27|15|NA
TGTGCCAGCAGTTCAAGGACAGTATACCAAGAGACCCAGTACTTC
CASSSRTVYQETQYF
>TRBJ2-5|NA|TRBV5-1|14|NA
TGCGCCAGCAGCTTCTCAGGGGGACTGGAGACCCAGTACTTC
CASSFSGGLETQYF
>TRBJ1-5|NA|TRBV18|14|TRBD1
TGTGCCAGCTCACCTGAGACAGGGGGTCAGCCCCAGCATTTT
CASSPETGGQPQHF
>TRBJ2-3|NA|TRBV9|16|TRBD2
TGTGCCAGCAGCGCATTCGCGGGGGGGCCGACAGATACGCAGTATTTT
CASSAFAGGPTDTQYF
>TRBJ2-3|NA|TRBV29-1|12|NA
TGCAGCGCAAAGATGGCCCCTGATACGCAGTATTTT
CSAKMAPDTQYF
>TRBJ2-3|NA|TRBV24-1|17|TRBD2
TGTGCCACCAGTGAACCCTCTAGCGGGGGTTTTTCAGATACGCAGTATTTT
CATSEPSSGGFSDTQYF
>TRBJ1-5|NA|TRBV7-2|16|TRBD1
TGTGCCAGCAGCTTAGCCGGGACAGCTAGCAATCAGCCCCAGCATTTT
CASSLAGTASNQPQHF
>TRBJ2-7|NA|TRBV6-6|14|TRBD1
TGTGCCAGCAGCATACCGACAGGGTTCCACGAGCAGTACTTC
CASSIPTGFHEQYF